This T cell receptor beta chain was sequenced in a study of cytomegalovirus exposure and HLA in healthy donors. Overall study findings and caveats: Reports indicated that the classifier achieved high specificity and sensitivity in diagnosing cytomegalovirus status. TCR clusters originating in the first cohort tended to co-occur in the 110 or so validation repertoires, according to a later analysis. Many donors carried some public TCRs, although rarity characterized most TCR sequences.

Assay: immunoSEQ multiplex PCR; the TCRdb copy retains only in-frame clones and omits some. Of approximately 160,000 clones in the sample, approximately 81% were seen once. There are 15 residues in the CDR3. Trimming shortened V by 1 base and J by 4 bases, and 11 bases separated the two germline ends. CDR1 is MGHRA and CDR2 is YSYEKL in the germline V gene. This clone was seen a few times. Its target is unknown. The source is a man aged 30 to 45 in good health and CMV-seropositive. Sequenced material: PBMCs. The chain links TRBV4-1 to TRBJ1-5; D is possibly TRBD1 (6 bases). The CDR3 protein is CASSQGTGSNQPQHF. The CDR3 DNA reads TGCGCCAGCAGCCAAGGAACAGGGAGTAATCAGCCCCAGCATTTT.